Each of the 13 T cell receptor beta chains below was sequenced from the same sample in a study of blood T cells in healthy people across ages. Through a sample-barcoded 5' primer and a J-beta primer mix, a second PCR was run for roughly 6 to 11 cycles. TCRdb reprocessed the 5' RACE reads with MiXCR, giving one entry per CDR3 protein. The sample carries about 640,000 distinct CDR3 sequences, 35% to 50% recorded once. Sequenced: blood. Source of these receptors: an elderly man in good health.

This clonotype was counted only a few times. This sequence joins TRBV19 and TRBJ1-1, with D possibly matching TRBD1 (6 bases). Germline V gene lookup returns CDR1 LNHDA and CDR2 SQIVND (reference sequence). V lost 3 bases and J lost 8, with 16 bases in between. This CDR3 is 14 amino acids long. Written as DNA, the CDR3 is TGTGCCAGTAGTATCTCGGCCGGGGGGCAGGAAGCTTTCTTT. It encodes CASSISAGGQEAFF.

The chain couples TRBV4-3 to TRBJ1-2, with D possibly TRBD1 on 6 matching bases. The germline V gene encodes CDR1 LGHNA and CDR2 YSLEER. The V gene lost 3 bases and the J gene lost 8 bases, with 16 bases spanning the gap. CDR3 length: 14 amino acids. CDR3 loop: CASSHHSPGEGYTF. The CDR3 DNA follows: TGCGCCAGCAGCCATCATTCGCCAGGGGAGGGCTACACCTTC.

CDR3 protein: CASSGDNRGDEKLFF. The CDR3 DNA reads as TGTGCCAGCAGTGGGGACAACAGGGGGGACGAAAAACTGTTTTTT. The chain joins TRBV25-1 to TRBJ1-4; 8 bases are a match to TRBD1. CDR3 length: 15 residues. Losses at the gene ends were 4 bases for V and 8 bases for J; bases not matched to a gene: 9. In germline, CDR1 is MGHDK, CDR2 SYGVNS.

V and J are TRBV20-1 and TRBJ2-5; TRBD2 matches 9 bases. Germline V lookup: CDR1 DFQATT, CDR2 SNEGSKA (reference sequence). The CDR3 extends over 15 amino acids. The trim removed 2 bases at V and 4 bases at J, leaving 8 bases unmatched. The CDR3 DNA follows: TGCAGTGCTAGAAATAGCGGGGGAGACCCAGAGACCCAGTACTTC. Protein sequence: CSARNSGGDPETQYF.

J is TRBJ2-7 and V is TRBV4-3, with 9 bases aligning to TRBD1. Germline V gene lookup returns CDR1 LGHNA and CDR2 YSLEER. The CDR3 length is 16 residues. The trim removed 1 base at V and 2 bases at J, leaving 6 bases unmatched. CDR3 nucleotide sequence: TGCGCCAGCAGCCAAGTCGCGGGACAGGGTACCTACGAGCAGTACTTC. It translates to CASSQVAGQGTYEQYF.

This chain connects TRBV2 to TRBJ1-2, with unresolved D. The germline gives CDR1 SNHLY, CDR2 FYNNEI. The CDR3 is 12 residues long. Trimming cost V 8 bases and J 7 bases, with 14 bases left between them. CDR3 coding DNA: TGTGCCAGCCAGCGGGAAGTCGGTGGCTACACCTTC. This sequence encodes CASQREVGGYTF. The variable domain in full, with the rest retrieved from reference TRBV2 and TRBJ1-2, is EPEVTQTPSHQVTQMGQEVILRCVPISNHLYFYWYRQILGQKVEFLVSFYNNEISEKSEIFDDQFSVERPDGSNFTLKIRSTKLEDSAMYFCASQREVGGYTFGSGTRLTVV.

The chain uses TRBV29-1 and TRBJ2-7; D might be TRBD2 (5 bases). CDR3 length: 15 amino acids. Germline CDR1 SQVTM, CDR2 ANQGSEA. Trimming took off 7 bases at V and 0 bases at J, with 19 bases between the two ends. The CDR3 sequence is CSAKGKMGSSYEQYF. CDR3 sequence (DNA): TGCAGCGCCAAGGGCAAGATGGGGAGCTCCTACGAGCAGTACTTC.

This sequence joins TRBV7-2 and TRBJ1-5; weak D call: TRBD1 (5 bases). The CDR3 is 15 residues long. The ends were cut back, 1 base at V and 6 bases at J, with 13 bases in the middle. CDR1 and CDR2 from the germline V gene are SGHTA and FQGNSA. CDR3 nucleotide sequence: TGTGCCAGCAGCTTAGGAGGGGTGATGGGTCAGCCCCAGCATTTT. Its translation: CASSLGGVMGQPQHF.

The V gene is TRBV15, the J gene TRBJ2-3, with a possible D match to TRBD2 (6 bases). V lost 3 bases and J lost 0, with 10 bases in between. The CDR3 runs to 15 residues. The germline V gene has CDR1 LNHNV and CDR2 YYDKDF (reference sequence). The CDR3 protein is CATSSGTASTDTQYF. The DNA for the CDR3 is TGTGCCACCAGCAGTGGGACTGCAAGCACAGATACGCAGTATTTT.

This clonotype was picked up many times. The chain is built from TRBV18 and TRBJ2-5; D gene ambiguous. Germline CDR1 reads KGHSH; CDR2 reads LQKENI. Trimming removed 8 bases at V and 4 bases at J, with 8 bases between. The CDR3 covers 11 residues. The CDR3 region is CASSPGETQYF. The CDR3 coding sequence is TGTGCCAGCAGCCCCGGAGAGACCCAGTACTTC.

The chain uses TRBV7-2 and TRBJ1-6, with a tentative D call TRBD1 (5 bases). The V gene lost 4 bases and the J gene lost 6 bases, with 13 bases spanning the gap. In germline, CDR1 is SGHTA, CDR2 FQGNSA. CDR3 length: 15 amino acids. CDR3 region: CASSSDNTCNSPLHF. The CDR3 DNA follows: TGTGCCAGCAGCTCGGACAATACCTGTAATTCACCCCTCCACTTT.

The rearrangement uses TRBV15 and TRBJ2-7; possible D gene TRBD2, 5 bases. This CDR3 is built from 14 residues. The V end was cut by 5 bases, the J end by 7 bases, with 18 bases between. The germline V gene has CDR1 LNHNV and CDR2 YYDKDF (reference sequence). CDR3: CATSSRSASGEQYF. The DNA for the CDR3 is TGTGCCACCAGCTCACGGAGCGCCTCGGGAGAGCAGTACTTC.

The CDR3 DNA sequence: TGTGCCAGCAACTCGGTCACTGAAGCTTTCTTT. This codes for CASNSVTEAFF. The genes are TRBV6-2 or TRBV6-3 and TRBJ1-1, with D uncertain. The CDR3 extends over 11 amino acids. The V end lost 7 bases, the J end lost 4 bases, and 7 bases lay between the germline ends. Germline CDR1 MNHEY, CDR2 SVGEGT.